The subject of this entry is one TCR beta chain. This sample was taken from a study of shared clonotypes between healthy human individuals. Germline lookup yields CDR1 LNHDA and CDR2 SQIVND (reference sequence). This CDR3 contains 15 residues. V lost 5 bases, J lost 0 bases, and 11 bases lay in between. Measured with immunoSEQ multiplex PCR; TCRdb has only the in-frame clones, and not every one. This table holds roughly 1 million clones, 70% to 80% found once. The chain recombines TRBV19 with TRBJ1-3; D ambiguous. The specimen was memory CD4+ T cells from PBMCs. Regarding subset: CD45RA-negative fraction. The receptor comes from a man aged 18 to 29 in good health. Some clones in this sample may be carry-over from other donors' samples. Written as DNA, the CDR3 is TGTGCCAGTAGTTACGGCGGAAGCTCTGGAAACACCATATATTTT. It codes for CASSYGGSSGNTIYF.